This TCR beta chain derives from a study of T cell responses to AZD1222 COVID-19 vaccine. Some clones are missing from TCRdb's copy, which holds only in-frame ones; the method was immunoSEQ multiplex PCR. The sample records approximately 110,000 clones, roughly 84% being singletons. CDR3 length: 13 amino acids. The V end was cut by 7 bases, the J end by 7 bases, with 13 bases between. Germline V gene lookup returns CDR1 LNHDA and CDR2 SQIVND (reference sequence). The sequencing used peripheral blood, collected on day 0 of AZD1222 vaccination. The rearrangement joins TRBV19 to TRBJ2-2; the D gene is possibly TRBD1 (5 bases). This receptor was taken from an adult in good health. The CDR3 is CASNLGEFGELFF. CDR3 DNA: TGTGCCAGTAACTTAGGGGAATTCGGGGAGCTGTTTTTT.